This T cell receptor beta chain was retrieved from a study of molecular identifiers for immune sequencing clone quantification. V was pared by 0 bases and J by 0 bases, with 15 bases between. The CDR3 totals 17 residues. The germline gives CDR1 MGHRA, CDR2 YSYEKL. This clonotype turned up a few times. One entry per CDR3 protein results from TCRdb running MiXCR on the PCR reads. The repertoire holds hundreds of thousands of distinct CDR3 sequences, with around 25% as singletons. The chain employs TRBV4-1 and TRBJ2-7; D possibly corresponds to TRBD2 (5 bases). The sample comprised naive CD8+ T cells from blood, with Jurkat cell RNA spiked in. Specified subset: FACS-sorted CD8+CD4-CCR7+CD45RA+ naive T cells. This TCR was sampled from a human donor in good health. Some libraries in this study had Jurkat cell RNA spiked in. For the CDR3, the DNA is TGCGCCAGCAGCCAAGAATATAGGCCTAGCAGCTCCTACGAGCAGTACTTC. Its protein product is CASSQEYRPSSSYEQYF.